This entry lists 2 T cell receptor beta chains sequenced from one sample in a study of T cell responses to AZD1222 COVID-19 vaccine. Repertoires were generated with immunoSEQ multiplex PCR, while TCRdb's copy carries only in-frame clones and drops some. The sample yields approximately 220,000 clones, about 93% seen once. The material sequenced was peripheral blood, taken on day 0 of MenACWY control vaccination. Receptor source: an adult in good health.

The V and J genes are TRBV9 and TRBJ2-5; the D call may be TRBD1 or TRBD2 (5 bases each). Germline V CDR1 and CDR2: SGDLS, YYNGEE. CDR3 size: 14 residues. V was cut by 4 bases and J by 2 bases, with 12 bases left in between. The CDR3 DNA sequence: TGTGCCAGCAGCTTAGGGACGATACAAGAGACCCAGTACTTC. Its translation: CASSLGTIQETQYF.

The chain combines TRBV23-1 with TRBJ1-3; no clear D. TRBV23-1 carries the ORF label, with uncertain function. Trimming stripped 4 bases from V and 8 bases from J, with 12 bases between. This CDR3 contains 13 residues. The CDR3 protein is CASSPLTGYTIYF. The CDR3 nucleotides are TGCGCCAGCAGTCCCCTCACGGGGTACACCATATATTTT.